The present entry profiles one TCR beta chain with its context. The data derive from a study of blood T cell repertoires in COVID-19. The germline V gene encodes CDR1 SGDLS and CDR2 YYNGEE. The CDR3 length is 14 residues. J lost 6 bases, V lost 4 bases, and 9 bases had no gene match. TCRdb's table, derived via immunoSEQ multiplex PCR, lists solely in-frame clones and lacks some. This sample yields some 20,000 clones, of which 86% are seen a single time; approximately 10% belongs to the top ten. This clonotype was sampled from a human donor in a cohort sampled during active COVID-19. The sequencing input was peripheral blood. The chain couples TRBV9 to TRBJ2-7; 8 bases are shared with TRBD1. The CDR3 bases are TGTGCCAGCAGCCCAGAGCTAGACAGGGGCGAGCAGTACTTC. Its protein is CASSPELDRGEQYF.